These T cell receptor beta chains were read from a single sample in a study of CD8+ T cells in alopecia areata. TCRdb's copy holds only in-frame clones and misses some; the assay was immunoSEQ multiplex PCR. The sample holds 25,000 to 40,000 clones, about 74% seen once. What was sequenced was NKG2D-low CD8+ T cells sorted from blood. The receptor source for this set is a human donor with alopecia areata. Both conserved end residues are part of each CDR3. The order of the fields is clone size, J gene, V gene, D gene, CDR3 protein, CDR3 DNA. A D gene is named only where the DNA matches it firmly. Size is stated for part of the rows, as once, few or many counts, or as a class when the clone is expanded.

- | TRBJ2-7 | TRBV7-9 | TRBD1 | CASSLPDRAYEQYF | TGTGCCAGCAGCCTCCCAGACAGGGCCTACGAGCAGTACTTC
- | TRBJ2-7 | TRBV5-6 | TRBD2 | CASSQRTGTSDEQYF | TGTGCCAGCAGTCAAAGGACAGGGACTAGCGACGAGCAGTACTTC
- | TRBJ2-1 | TRBV4-1 | TRBD2 | CASSQRTSGRRSYNEQFF | TGCGCCAGCAGCCAGCGGACTAGCGGGAGGCGCTCCTACAATGAGCAGTTCTTC
- | TRBJ2-2 | TRBV29-1 | - | CSVEDGFGYPTTTGELFF | TGCAGCGTTGAAGATGGTTTCGGGTACCCAACCACCACCGGGGAGCTGTTTTTT
- | TRBJ2-7 | TRBV30 | - | CAWSVSVWEQYF | TGTGCCTGGAGTGTATCGGTCTGGGAGCAGTACTTC
- | TRBJ2-1 | TRBV2 | - | CASSQPVNEQFF | TGTGCCAGCAGCCAGCCGGTCAATGAGCAGTTCTTC
- | TRBJ2-1 | TRBV29-1 | TRBD2 | CSGTSGGLVNEQFF | TGCAGCGGGACTAGCGGGGGGTTGGTAAATGAGCAGTTCTTC
- | TRBJ2-2 | TRBV5-4 | - | CASSLIEGNGELFF | TGTGCCAGCAGCTTGATTGAGGGAAACGGGGAGCTGTTTTTT
- | TRBJ2-7 | TRBV4-1 | - | CASSQVLLAGSTYEQYF | TGCGCCAGCAGCCAAGTCCTATTGGCGGGTTCGACCTACGAGCAGTACTTC
- | TRBJ2-1 | TRBV4-2 | - | CASSQAHRGADNEQFF | TGTGCCAGCAGCCAAGCCCACCGGGGGGCGGACAATGAGCAGTTCTTC
- | TRBJ2-5 | TRBV13 | - | CASSALQETQYF | TGTGCCAGCAGCGCCCTACAAGAGACCCAGTACTTC
- | TRBJ2-3 | TRBV6-4 | TRBD2 | CASSSGGTDTQYF | TGTGCCAGCAGTAGCGGGGGCACAGATACGCAGTATTTT
- | TRBJ2-6 | TRBV6-1 | - | CASSEENSGANVLTF | TGTGCCAGCAGTGAAGAAAACTCTGGGGCCAACGTCCTGACTTTC
- | TRBJ2-1 | TRBV30 | TRBD2 | CAWSFLAGAQFF | TGTGCCTGGAGTTTCTTAGCGGGAGCGCAGTTCTTC
- | TRBJ2-1 | TRBV5-1 | TRBD2 | CASSLRTSGTTRNEQFF | TGCGCCAGCAGCTTGAGGACTAGCGGGACCACTCGAAATGAGCAGTTCTTC
- | TRBJ2-7 | TRBV5-1 | - | CASKDSGDEQYF | TGCGCCAGCAAGGACAGCGGGGACGAGCAGTACTTC
- | TRBJ2-2 | TRBV7-2 | - | CASSLGGQYTGELFF | TGTGCCAGCAGCTTAGGGGGTCAATACACCGGGGAGCTGTTTTTT
- | TRBJ2-7 | TRBV30 | - | CAWSGVMGNSYEQYF | TGTGCCTGGAGTGGAGTCATGGGGAACAGCTACGAGCAGTACTTC
few | TRBJ2-1 | TRBV6-4 | - | CASSDEGGYNEQFF | TGTGCCAGCAGTGACGAAGGCGGATACAATGAGCAGTTCTTC
once | TRBJ2-7 | TRBV29-1 | - | CSVEEAAYEQYF | TGCAGCGTTGAAGAAGCTGCATACGAGCAGTACTTC
few | TRBJ2-1 | TRBV4-3 | - | CASSQVGRGSYNEQFF | TGCGCCAGCAGCCAAGTTGGGAGGGGGTCCTACAATGAGCAGTTCTTC
few | TRBJ2-1 | TRBV13 | TRBD1 | CASSLTGAGNEQFF | TGTGCCAGCAGCCTGACAGGGGCTGGAAATGAGCAGTTCTTC
- | TRBJ1-1 | TRBV9 | - | CASSVEGTEAFF | TGTGCCAGCAGCGTAGAGGGCACTGAAGCTTTCTTT